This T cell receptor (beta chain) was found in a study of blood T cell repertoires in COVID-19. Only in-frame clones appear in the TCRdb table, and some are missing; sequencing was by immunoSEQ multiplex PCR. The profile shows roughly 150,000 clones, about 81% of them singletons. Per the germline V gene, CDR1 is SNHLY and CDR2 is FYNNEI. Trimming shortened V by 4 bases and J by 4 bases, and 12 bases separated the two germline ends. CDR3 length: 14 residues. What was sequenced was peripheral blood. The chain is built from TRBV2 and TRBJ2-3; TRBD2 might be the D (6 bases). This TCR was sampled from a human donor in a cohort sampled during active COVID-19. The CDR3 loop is CASSVWGTADTQYF. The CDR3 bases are TGTGCCAGCAGTGTGTGGGGGACTGCAGATACGCAGTATTTT. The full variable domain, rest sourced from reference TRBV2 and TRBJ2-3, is EPEVTQTPSHQVTQMGQEVILRCVPISNHLYFYWYRQILGQKVEFLVSFYNNEISEKSEIFDDQFSVERPDGSNFTLKIRSTKLEDSAMYFCASSVWGTADTQYFGPGTRLTVL.